This T cell receptor (beta chain) was observed in a study of vaccination and CD4 T cells after COVID-19. Study-wide background: SARS-CoV-2 PCR on nasal swabs had been positive for the convalescent patients; some 10 were mild and one was severe. Cultures serving as controls received a peptide pool (CEFX or HIV-1 Nef) or no peptide. Post-COVID draws came a median roughly 97 days after diagnosis (range 35 to 161). The authors exposed cells to overlapping spike peptides derived from SARS-CoV-2, HCoV-NL63, HCoV-OC43 and HCoV-229E.

To note about this clonotype: The target antigen is unknown.

Treatment reported: roughly ten-day PBMC culture with coronavirus spike peptide pools or control peptides (ViraFEST assay). Sequenced with the Oncomine TCR Beta short-read assay was DNA taken from cultured CD4+ T cells. TCRdb reanalysed the PCR reads using MiXCR and keeps one entry per CDR3 protein. The table has about 21,000 distinct CDR3 sequences, 35% to 40% seen once. CDR3 length: 15 residues. Germline V lookup: CDR1 MNHNS, CDR2 SASEGT. The V and J ends lost 7 bases and 4 bases, in that order; junction bases with no gene match: 12. This receptor was obtained from a human donor who had recovered from COVID-19. Here the sequenced sample was CD4+ T cells from blood, cultured in vitro, taken before SARS-CoV-2 vaccination. The chain recombines TRBV6-1 with TRBJ1-2; 7 bases match TRBD1. The CDR3 reads CASNLRPGQFYGYTF. DNA for the CDR3: TGTGCCAGCAATCTAAGACCGGGACAGTTCTATGGCTACACCTTC.